Each of the 25 T cell receptor beta chains below was sequenced from the same sample in a study of blood T cells in healthy people across ages. Primed by a sample-barcoded 5' primer and a J-beta primer mix, a second PCR proceeded for roughly 7 to 12 cycles. Via MiXCR, TCRdb re-called the 5' RACE reads, giving one row per CDR3 protein. The sample yields 1.5 million to 2 million distinct CDR3 sequences, approximately 50% seen once. The specimen was blood. These receptors originate from a middle-aged woman in good health.

The V call is TRBV7-2, the J call TRBJ2-7, with D maybe TRBD1 (5 bases). Deletions cut 5 bases from V and 2 bases from J, with 16 bases between. Germline V CDR1 and CDR2: SGHTA, FQGNSA. The CDR3 sequence is 15 residues long. This CDR3 reads CASSPDRQIPYEQYF. The DNA of the CDR3 is TGTGCCAGCAGCCCCGACCGACAGATTCCCTACGAGCAGTACTTC.

This clonotype was seen a few times. The chain has TRBV28 and TRBJ2-7, with 8 bases aligning to TRBD1. The CDR3 runs to 15 residues. Trimming removed 6 bases from V and 2 bases from J; junction bases left unmatched: 9. The germline V gene encodes CDR1 MDHEN and CDR2 SYDVKM. DNA of the CDR3: TGTGCCAGCAGAGGCTCCGGGACAGGAGCCTACGAGCAGTACTTC. This translates into CASRGSGTGAYEQYF.

The rearrangement uses TRBV2 and TRBJ1-2; D possibly corresponds to TRBD1 (6 bases). Germline values: CDR1 SNHLY, CDR2 FYNNEI. This CDR3 comprises 13 residues. The V gene lost 8 bases and the J gene lost 8 bases, with 18 bases spanning the gap. The CDR3 region is CASGIGGGGGYTF. CDR3 in DNA: TGTGCCAGCGGAATCGGGGGCGGCGGGGGCTACACCTTC.

The rearrangement uses TRBV4-3 and TRBJ2-3; D is uncertain. This CDR3 region has 16 residues. CDR1 LGHNA and CDR2 YSLEER come from the germline V gene. V dropped 0 bases and J dropped 2 bases, with 12 bases sitting between them. DNA for the CDR3: TGCGCCAGCAGCCAAGATTTCGGGCTTTCCACAGATACGCAGTATTTT. As protein: CASSQDFGLSTDTQYF.

This clonotype was picked up a small number of times. This rearrangement joins TRBV7-2 to TRBJ2-5, with 7 bases identical to TRBD2. The germline V gene encodes CDR1 SGHTA and CDR2 FQGNSA. This CDR3 spans 16 amino acids. With 5 bases clipped from V and 5 bases from J, the junction kept 14 bases outside the gene matches. The CDR3 loop reads CASSPVGLESWETQYF. The CDR3 nucleotides read TGTGCCAGCAGCCCCGTCGGACTAGAATCATGGGAGACCCAGTACTTC.

The sample holds a few counts of this clonotype. The chain recombines TRBV28 with TRBJ2-7; 8 nucleotides match TRBD1. V trimming: 4 bases; J trimming: 2 bases; junction bases outside the gene matches: 10. Germline loops: CDR1 MDHEN, CDR2 SYDVKM. The length of the CDR3 is 16 residues. Here the CDR3 reads CASSSPQGQGTYEQYF. Written as DNA, the CDR3 is TGTGCCAGCAGTTCCCCTCAAGGACAGGGTACCTACGAGCAGTACTTC.

V usage is TRBV19 and J usage is TRBJ2-6; D is possibly TRBD1 (6 bases). CDR1 is LNHDA and CDR2 is SQIVND in the germline V gene (reference sequence). The CDR3 is 15 residues long. The V and J ends lost 8 bases and 0 bases respectively, with 11 bases between them. CDR3 in DNA: TGTGCCAGTCGGACAGTCAACTCTGGGGCCAACGTCCTGACTTTC. Protein sequence: CASRTVNSGANVLTF. Full variable domain (rest looked up from reference TRBV19 and TRBJ2-6): DGGITQSPKYLFRKEGQNVTLSCEQNLNHDAMYWYRQDPGQGLRLIYYSQIVNDFQKGDIAEGYSVSREKKESFPLTVTSAQKNPTAFYLCASRTVNSGANVLTFGAGSRLTVL.

The rearrangement links TRBV5-1 to TRBJ1-2; tentatively, D is TRBD1 (6 bases). The CDR3 contains 13 residues. V dropped 0 bases and J dropped 7 bases, with 10 bases sitting between them. Germline V gene lookup returns CDR1 SGHRS and CDR2 YFSETQ. CDR3 coding DNA: TGCGCCAGCAGCTTGGTCCCAGGGGTTGGCTACACCTTC. It is translated as CASSLVPGVGYTF.

The rearrangement joins TRBV28 to TRBJ2-5; a weak D match, TRBD1 (6 bases). The ends were cut back, 5 bases at V and 2 bases at J, with 18 bases in the middle. The CDR3 loop spans 16 amino acids. From germline, CDR1 is MDHEN and CDR2 SYDVKM. DNA of the CDR3: TGTGCCAGCAGTCCCCCCCATCAGGGGCCGCAAGAGACCCAGTACTTC. It encodes CASSPPHQGPQETQYF.

The chain has TRBV5-1 and TRBJ2-1; 8 nucleotides agree with TRBD1. J lost 7 bases, V lost 4 bases, and 13 bases had no gene match. Germline loops: CDR1 SGHRS, CDR2 YFSETQ. The CDR3 runs to 16 residues. CDR3 coding DNA: TGCGCCAGCAGCCTAAGACAGGGGAGCCTAACTAATGAGCAGTTCTTC. It codes for CASSLRQGSLTNEQFF. The whole variable domain, remainder taken from reference TRBV5-1 and TRBJ2-1, is KAGVTQTPRYLIKTRGQQVTLSCSPISGHRSVSWYQQTPGQGLQFLFEYFSETQRNKGNFPGRFSGRQFSNSRSEMNVSTLELGDSALYLCASSLRQGSLTNEQFFGPGTRLTVL.

The chain has TRBV6-5 and TRBJ2-1, with a tentative D call TRBD2 (6 bases). Trimming removed 2 bases from V and 7 bases from J, with 18 bases in between. The CDR3 is 16 residues long. Looked up from germline, CDR1 is MNHEY and CDR2 is SVGAGI. CDR3 residues: CASSYLSGLSGNEQFF. CDR3 coding DNA: TGTGCCAGCAGTTACCTTAGCGGCTTGTCCGGGAATGAGCAGTTCTTC.

The V and J genes are TRBV20-1 and TRBJ2-1; D unclear. Trimming took 0 bases from V and 0 from J, leaving 12 bases between them. Germline V gene sequence: CDR1 DFQATT, CDR2 SNEGSKA (reference sequence). The CDR3 loop spans 16 amino acids. CDR3 coding DNA: TGCAGTGCTAGAGATCTACGGCAACCCTCCTACAATGAGCAGTTCTTC. It specifies CSARDLRQPSYNEQFF.

The chain has TRBV9 and TRBJ1-1, with 8 bases aligning to TRBD1. CDR1 SGDLS and CDR2 YYNGEE come from the germline V gene. Germline trimming cut 3 bases from V and 0 bases from J; bases unmatched to any gene: 4. The CDR3 is 15 amino acids. The CDR3 region has the DNA TGTGCCAGCAGCGACCGACAGGGGTTGAACACTGAAGCTTTCTTT. Its protein product is CASSDRQGLNTEAFF.

The table lists this clonotype with a few counts. DNA for the CDR3: TGTGCCAGCAGCCAAGATCGGAGGCGGGGGGATACGCAGTATTTT. Translated: CASSQDRRRGDTQYF. V gene TRBV3-1 combines with J gene TRBJ2-3, with TRBD2 identical over 7 bases. V lost 0 bases and J lost 6; bases outside the gene matches: 6. This CDR3 spans 15 amino acids. Germline CDR1 LGHDT, CDR2 YNNKEL (reference sequence).

J is TRBJ1-2 and V is TRBV28; 9 bases are a match to TRBD1. CDR1 is MDHEN, CDR2 SYDVKM, per germline. V lost 5 bases and J lost 3; bases outside the gene matches: 4. This CDR3 is 14 amino acids long. DNA for the CDR3: TGTGCCAGCAGTACAGGGGGCCCCTACTATGGCTACACCTTC. Protein: CASSTGGPYYGYTF.

This clonotype was seen only once. The chain employs TRBV20-1 and TRBJ2-1; D perhaps matches TRBD1 (6 bases). V was cut by 6 bases and J by 0 bases, with 12 bases left in between. This CDR3 contains 14 residues. Germline assignment: CDR1 DFQATT and CDR2 SNEGSKA (reference sequence). CDR3 in amino acids: CSAAGQYSYNEQFF. The CDR3, as DNA: TGCAGTGCCGCTGGACAGTACTCCTACAATGAGCAGTTCTTC.

The chain recombines TRBV28 with TRBJ2-3, with 7 positions matching TRBD2. With V trimmed by 7 bases and J by 4 bases, 8 bases remained unmatched. Germline V gives CDR1 MDHEN, CDR2 SYDVKM. The length of the CDR3 is 14 residues. The CDR3 reads CASKPGGSADTQYF. CDR3 in DNA: TGTGCCAGCAAGCCGGGGGGATCTGCAGATACGCAGTATTTT. The variable domain in full, completed from reference TRBV28 and TRBJ2-3, reads DVKVTQSSRYLVKRTGEKVFLECVQDMDHENMFWYRQDPGLGLRLIYFSYDVKMKEKGDIPEGYSVSREKKERFSLILESASTNQTSMYLCASKPGGSADTQYFGPGTRLTVL.

This clonotype was picked up a small number of times. This sequence joins TRBV7-2 and TRBJ2-3; no definite D call. The CDR3 contains 15 residues. Trimming took off 3 bases at V and 4 bases at J, with 14 bases between the two ends. Per germline, CDR1 SGHTA and CDR2 FQGNSA. This chain's CDR3 is CASSFGSAVSDTQYF. The CDR3 DNA is TGTGCCAGCAGCTTCGGCAGTGCGGTTTCAGATACGCAGTATTTT.

Remarks on this clonotype: One end of the junction is discordant with germline, which a read error may explain. V gene TRBV10-3 combines with J gene TRBJ2-4, with D maybe TRBD2 (5 bases). The J call may be faulty, since TRBJ2-7 better matches the DNA end. This CDR3 is 13 amino acids long. CDR1 is ENHRY and CDR2 is SYGVKD in the germline V gene. The CDR3 is CAISTLDSSEQYF. For the CDR3, the DNA is TGTGCCATCAGTACACTAGACTCCTCCGAGCAGTACTTC.

This clonotype was seen just once. The chain carries TRBV5-6 and TRBJ2-5; D might be TRBD1 (6 bases). CDR1 is SGHDT and CDR2 is YYEEEE in the germline V gene. The V end was cut by 0 bases, the J end by 2 bases, with 14 bases between. This CDR3 has 16 amino acids. CDR3 nucleotide sequence: TGTGCCAGCAGCTTGGCCGTTCTTGACAGGCAAGAGACCCAGTACTTC. It specifies CASSLAVLDRQETQYF.

V usage is TRBV29-1 and J usage is TRBJ1-1; D possibly corresponds to TRBD1 (6 bases). Germline V lookup: CDR1 SQVTM, CDR2 ANQGSEA. V was trimmed by 7 bases and J by 1 base, leaving 10 bases between them. The CDR3 length is 12 residues. Here the CDR3 DNA reads TGCAGCGGACAGACAGGGAACACTGAAGCTTTCTTT. It specifies CSGQTGNTEAFF.

This sequence joins TRBV27 and TRBJ1-6; tentatively, D is TRBD1 (6 bases). The germline V gene encodes CDR1 MNHEY and CDR2 SMNVEV (reference sequence). The CDR3 is 14 amino acids. V was pared by 0 bases and J by 16 bases, with 16 bases between. In nucleotides, the CDR3 is TGTGCCAGCAGTTTATCTCCGGACAGACGATCGCTCCACTTT. Residues: CASSLSPDRRSLHF.

This clonotype was counted many times. The chain has TRBV29-1 and TRBJ2-5; 12 bases line up with TRBD2. Germline lookup yields CDR1 SQVTM and CDR2 ANQGSEA. The CDR3 loop spans 13 amino acids. With 5 bases clipped from V and 5 bases from J, the junction kept 3 bases outside the gene matches. DNA for the CDR3: TGCAGCGTTACGGGACTAGCGGGTGAGACCCAGTACTTC. Translation gives CSVTGLAGETQYF.

This clonotype showed up just a few times. CDR3 sequence (DNA): TGTGCCAGCAGCGCCCCGACTAGCGGGGGGGGAAATGAGCAGTTCTTC. Translating gives CASSAPTSGGGNEQFF. The chain joins TRBV9 to TRBJ2-1, with 14 bases aligning to TRBD2. With V trimmed by 3 bases and J by 7 bases, 6 bases remained unmatched. The CDR3 length is 16 residues. Per the germline V gene, CDR1 is SGDLS and CDR2 is YYNGEE.

This rearrangement joins TRBV28 to TRBJ1-5; 9 bases match TRBD1. This CDR3 contains 15 residues. V dropped 6 bases and J dropped 4; count of bases not matched to a gene: 7. From germline, CDR1 is MDHEN and CDR2 SYDVKM. CDR3 region: CASSPLGTGNQPQHF. Here the CDR3 DNA reads TGTGCCAGCAGCCCCCTTGGGACAGGGAATCAGCCCCAGCATTTT.